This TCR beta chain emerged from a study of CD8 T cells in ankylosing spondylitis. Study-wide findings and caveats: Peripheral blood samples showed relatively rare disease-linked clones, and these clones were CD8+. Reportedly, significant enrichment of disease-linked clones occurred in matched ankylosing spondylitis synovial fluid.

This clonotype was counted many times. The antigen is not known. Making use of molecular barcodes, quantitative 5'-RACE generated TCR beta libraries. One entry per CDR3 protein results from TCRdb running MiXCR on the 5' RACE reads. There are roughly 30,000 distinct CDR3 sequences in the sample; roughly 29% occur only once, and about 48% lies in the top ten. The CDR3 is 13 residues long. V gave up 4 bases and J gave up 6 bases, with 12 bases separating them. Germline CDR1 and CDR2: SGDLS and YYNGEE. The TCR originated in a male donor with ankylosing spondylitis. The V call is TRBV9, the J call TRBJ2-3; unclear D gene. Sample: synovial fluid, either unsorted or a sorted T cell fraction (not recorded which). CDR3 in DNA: TGTGCCAGCAGCCTTGGCGGAGTGGATACGCAGTATTTT. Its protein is CASSLGGVDTQYF.